This TCR beta chain was sequenced for a study of blood T cell repertoires in COVID-19 (dated by TCRdb to the early 2020s). Background for the entire study: The collaborator samples originated in the United States, Italy and Spain and spanned the acute and convalescent phases of COVID-19. The prospective study material was composed of cDNA or gDNA derived from T cells, B-cell-depleted T cells, or PBMCs. Subjects who had been exposed to COVID-19, were actively infected with it, or had recovered from it provided the deeply sampled blood TCRbeta repertoires that made up the dataset. A freely available public database, intended as a resource for researchers studying the immune response to SARS-CoV-2, is where the repertoires were released. The samples were drawn from two sources: the first 160 participants of the ongoing ImmuneRACE study, and fewer than 1,500 subjects contributed by 6 global collaborators. The sample metadata nearly always contained a de-identified subject ID, COVID-19 status, age in years and sex. HLA class I and class II types, where available, came from metadata supplied by the sample provider rather than from assay-based typing. Broader findings and caveats from the paper: The quantity of clinical and demographic metadata differed by source and by participant and was supplied without curation.

For this chain, trimming is 3 bases at the V end and 2 bases at the J end, and the number of junction bases without a gene match is 15. Including cysteine and phenylalanine, the CDR3 has 18 amino acids. Only the CDR3 region is kept as DNA, spanning 54 bases read in frame from base 1. The germline V gene encodes CDR1 SGDLS and CDR2 YYNGEE. TCRbeta CDR3 regions were amplified from genomic DNA using the immunoSEQ Assay, a bias-controlled multiplex PCR. In the original analysis: Within the assay, amplification of reference gene primers was used to estimate how many nucleated cells each sample contained. To quantify the absolute abundance of each unique TCRbeta CDR3 rearrangement, sequence reads were collapsed and filtered. For each sample, productive Simpson clonality was calculated as the square root of Simpson's diversity index over productive rearrangements. TCRdb retrieved this table from immuneACCESS and kept in-frame rearrangements only. Not all clones are present; in checked studies, unresolved V genes account for under half, and no reason is known for the remainder. V and J calls and clone size are as listed in that table; D and trimming were resolved from the DNA. For this sample the table gives 150,000 to 200,000 clones, of which around nine tenths were detected only once. Clones ranked in the top ten supply roughly 0.77% of the sample.

Concerning this clone: Its antigen is still unknown. The input lacks base qualities; no much larger clone sits a single base away.

In the prospective study, participants were 18 to 89 years old, resided in 20 to 30 geographic areas of the United States, and were enrolled through a virtual design. In the prospective study, participants were assigned to cohorts based on the clinical history participants reported in a screening survey and a study questionnaire. ImmuneRACE Cohort 3 recovered participants were defined by two consecutive negative NP/OP PCR tests, healthcare professional clearance, or symptom resolution. In the prospective study, whole blood, serum and a nasopharyngeal or oropharyngeal swab were collected from each participant by mobile phlebotomists. Prospective study participants could optionally give additional blood draws and questionnaires over an approximately 2-month period. Before DNA extraction, prospective study blood samples were shipped either frozen or at room temperature.

Sequencing was carried out using PBMCs or T cells enriched from blood (not recorded which). The chain couples TRBV9 to TRBJ2-7; 9 bases in the middle match TRBD1. This sequence originates from a woman between 18 and 29 years old who had recovered from COVID-19. The CDR3 here reads CASSARPGTGLSAYEQYF. The sequence in DNA is TGTGCCAGCAGCGCCCGCCCCGGGACAGGGTTGAGTGCCTACGAGCAGTACTTC.